The 18 T cell receptor beta chains presented below share a single source sample, sequenced in a study of T cell repertoires in cytomegalovirus infection. From the reads, TCRdb called clonotypes with MiXCR, one entry per CDR3 protein. The sample includes about 920,000 distinct CDR3 sequences, around 32% of them seen just once. The antigens these receptors bind are not known. This specimen consisted of cultured CD8+ T cells from PBMCs, obtained from culture after CMV antigen stimulation. The receptors come from a human donor in good health (CMV status not recorded). Some clones in this sample may be carry-over from other donors' samples.

The chain carries TRBV4-1 and TRBJ2-5; the match to TRBD1 covers 9 bases. Germline lookup yields CDR1 MGHRA and CDR2 YSYEKL. V was pared by 2 bases and J by 5 bases, with 6 bases of the junction left unmatched. This CDR3 region has 15 residues. CDR3 region: CASSQYHRGLETQYF. The CDR3 DNA is TGCGCCAGCAGCCAATACCACAGGGGGCTCGAGACCCAGTACTTC.

The gene calls are TRBV2 and TRBJ2-2; no firm D call. Germline CDR1 SNHLY, CDR2 FYNNEI. V was clipped by 2 bases and J by 4 bases, with 8 bases between them. The CDR3 is 14 residues long. The CDR3 DNA reads TGTGCCAGCAGTGAAAGGGCCATCACCGGGGAGCTGTTTTTT. Encoded protein: CASSERAITGELFF.

This clonotype was counted only a few times. The rearrangement links TRBV6-6 to TRBJ2-1; 8 positions agree with TRBD2. The germline V gene encodes CDR1 MNHNY and CDR2 SVGAGI (reference sequence). The CDR3 runs 13 residues. V was pared by 2 bases and J by 9 bases, with 3 bases of the junction left unmatched. The CDR3 bases are TGTGCCAGCAGTTACGGTAGCGGGGCTGAGCAGTTCTTC. Translation gives CASSYGSGAEQFF.

The chain has TRBV2 and TRBJ2-3; TRBD2 might be the D (6 bases). Germline-derived CDR1 and CDR2 are SNHLY and FYNNEI. With 3 bases removed from V and 2 bases from J, the gap between germline ends came to 12 bases. The CDR3 has 15 amino acids. CDR3 coding DNA: TGTGCCAGCAGTGAGGTCGGGGGTGCCACAGATACGCAGTATTTT. Its protein product is CASSEVGGATDTQYF.

In its sample, this clonotype was seen many times. The genes are TRBV7-3 and TRBJ1-1; tentative D call: TRBD1 (5 bases). This CDR3 has 13 residues. The V end lost 1 base, the J end lost 7 bases, and 10 bases lay between the germline ends. Per the germline V gene, CDR1 is SGHTA and CDR2 is FQGTGA. The CDR3 reads CASSLNAGVEAFF. CDR3 bases: TGTGCCAGCAGCTTAAATGCGGGGGTTGAAGCTTTCTTT.

V and J are TRBV24-1 and TRBJ2-1; 7 nucleotides match TRBD1. J lost 6 bases, V lost 4 bases, and 5 bases had no gene match. The CDR3 loop spans 14 amino acids. Germline CDR1 reads KGHDR; CDR2 reads SFDVKD. CDR3 amino acids: CATSDPDRANEQFF. The CDR3 DNA follows: TGTGCCACCAGTGACCCTGACAGGGCCAATGAGCAGTTCTTC.

This clonotype appeared many times. V usage is TRBV7-2 and J usage is TRBJ1-2; D uncertain. The CDR3 is 14 amino acids. Germline lookup yields CDR1 SGHTA and CDR2 FQGNSA. Trimming pared 4 bases from V and 7 bases from J, leaving 16 bases between. In DNA form, the CDR3 reads TGTGCCAGCAGCTCCTACCCGACCACCACTGGCTACACCTTC. This gives the protein CASSSYPTTTGYTF.

The chain recombines TRBV25-1 with TRBJ2-2, with D uncertain. Trimming took off 7 bases at V and 0 bases at J, with 21 bases between the two ends. CDR1 is MGHDK and CDR2 is SYGVNS in the germline V gene. This CDR3 region has 18 residues. The DNA for the CDR3 is TGTGCCAGCACCAGGAATAATAGGCAGGTCGCGAACACCGGGGAGCTGTTTTTT. This encodes CASTRNNRQVANTGELFF.

The V gene is TRBV6-6, the J gene TRBJ2-2, with TRBD1 matching over 10 bases. With V trimmed by 5 bases and J by 5 bases, 5 bases remained unmatched. The CDR3 runs 15 residues. CDR1 and CDR2 (germline): MNHNY, SVGAGI (reference sequence). The CDR3 is CASSADRGRTGELFF. In DNA, the CDR3 is TGTGCCAGCAGTGCGGACAGGGGGAGGACCGGGGAGCTGTTTTTT.

Note on this clonotype: A junction boundary mismatches the germline segment, possibly from a read error. The chain combines TRBV10-3 with TRBJ2-6, with D maybe TRBD1 (5 bases). Germline V lookup: CDR1 ENHRY, CDR2 SYGVKD. The CDR3 is made up of 19 amino acids. CDR3: CAISVGDRDTSSGADVLTF. The CDR3 DNA is TGTGCCATCAGTGTAGGCGACAGAGATACGAGCTCTGGGGCCGACGTCCTGACTTTC.

This clonotype occurred a few times. V usage is TRBV12-3 or TRBV12-4 and J usage is TRBJ1-2; D is perhaps TRBD1 (6 bases). This CDR3 is 14 amino acids long. Trimming removed 5 bases at V and 2 bases at J, with 12 bases between. The CDR3 is CASSRTVENYGYTF. CDR3 nucleotides: TGTGCCAGCAGTAGGACAGTGGAGAACTATGGCTACACCTTC.

In this sample, this clonotype turned up a few times. This sequence joins TRBV6-1 and TRBJ1-1; the match to TRBD1 covers 8 bases. Unmatched junction bases numbered 6, after V lost 3 bases and J lost 3 bases. This CDR3 has 15 amino acids. Germline V gives CDR1 MNHNS, CDR2 SASEGT. Here the CDR3 DNA reads TGTGCCAGCAGTGAGGACAGGGAATACGACACTGAAGCTTTCTTT. Protein product: CASSEDREYDTEAFF.

The chain combines TRBV6-2 or TRBV6-3 with TRBJ2-3; 9 nucleotides line up with TRBD2. The CDR3 covers 16 residues. The germline V gene encodes CDR1 MNHEY and CDR2 SVGEGT. The J segment lost 6 bases and the V segment lost 0 bases, leaving 7 bases of the junction unmatched. CDR3 protein: CASSYSGAGGGDTQYF. In DNA, the CDR3 is TGTGCCAGCAGTTACTCTGGAGCGGGGGGCGGGGATACGCAGTATTTT.

This clonotype appeared a few times. This chain uses TRBV15 with TRBJ2-1; D is perhaps TRBD1 or TRBD2 (6 bases each). Trimming removed 1 base from V and 0 bases from J, with 10 bases in between. This CDR3 contains 16 residues. Per the germline V gene, CDR1 is LNHNV and CDR2 is YYDKDF (reference sequence). The CDR3 sequence is CATSRVGGSSYNEQFF. The CDR3 bases are TGTGCCACCAGCAGAGTCGGGGGCAGCTCCTACAATGAGCAGTTCTTC.

The genes are TRBV4-1 and TRBJ1-1; 10 positions match TRBD1. The V gene's germline CDR1 is MGHRA and CDR2 YSYEKL. The CDR3 sequence is 19 residues long. Trimming took 1 base from V and 5 from J; bases not matched to a gene: 16. The CDR3 DNA reads as TGCGCCAGCAGCCAAGGGATTTCCCGGGACAGGGGATGGGGAACTGAAGCTTTCTTT. The encoded protein is CASSQGISRDRGWGTEAFF.

This clonotype came up a few times. The rearrangement links TRBV7-6 to TRBJ2-6; D assignment may be TRBD1 or TRBD2 (6 bases each). In germline, CDR1 is SGHVS, CDR2 FNYEAQ. The CDR3 has 18 amino acids. The ends were cut back, 0 bases at V and 2 bases at J, with 14 bases in the middle. Written as DNA, the CDR3 is TGTGCCAGCAGCTTAGCTACCGTGGGGGGCCCTGGGGCCAACGTCCTGACTTTC. This gives the protein CASSLATVGGPGANVLTF.

V and J are TRBV6-6 and TRBJ1-2; the D gene is possibly TRBD1 (6 bases). CDR3 length: 14 residues. Germline V gene data show CDR1 as MNHNY and CDR2 as SVGAGI (reference sequence). V was shortened by 8 bases and J by 8 bases, with 21 bases between the two germline ends. The CDR3 sequence: CASLYRVSLEGYTF. The CDR3 DNA reads TGTGCCAGCCTTTACAGGGTATCCCTGGAGGGCTACACCTTC.

The genes are TRBV19 and TRBJ1-3; no clear D gene. The CDR3 loop spans 19 amino acids. Germline V gives CDR1 LNHDA, CDR2 SQIVND (reference sequence). Trimming took off 10 bases at V and 2 bases at J, with 30 bases between the two ends. The CDR3 bases are TGTGCCAATGATCTTCGGGTCCAGCATCCGTCGCCTACTGGAAACACCATATATTTT. This translates into CANDLRVQHPSPTGNTIYF. Using reference TRBV19 and TRBJ1-3 for the parts outside the CDR3, the full variable domain is DGGITQSPKYLFRKEGQNVTLSCEQNLNHDAMYWYRQDPGQGLRLIYYSQIVNDFQKGDIAEGYSVSREKKESFPLTVTSAQKNPTAFYLCANDLRVQHPSPTGNTIYFGEGSWLTVV.